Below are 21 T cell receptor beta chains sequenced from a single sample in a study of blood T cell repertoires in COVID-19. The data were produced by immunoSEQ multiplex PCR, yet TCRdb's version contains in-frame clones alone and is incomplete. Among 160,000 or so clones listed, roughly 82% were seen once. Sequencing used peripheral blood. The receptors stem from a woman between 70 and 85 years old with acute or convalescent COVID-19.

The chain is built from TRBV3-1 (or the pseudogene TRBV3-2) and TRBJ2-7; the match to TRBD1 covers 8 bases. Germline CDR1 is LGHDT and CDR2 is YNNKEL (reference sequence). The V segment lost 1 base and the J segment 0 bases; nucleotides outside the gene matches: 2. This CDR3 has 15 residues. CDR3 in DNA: TGTGCCAGCAGCCAAGGGCAGGGGGCCTCCTACGAGCAGTACTTC. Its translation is CASSQGQGASYEQYF.

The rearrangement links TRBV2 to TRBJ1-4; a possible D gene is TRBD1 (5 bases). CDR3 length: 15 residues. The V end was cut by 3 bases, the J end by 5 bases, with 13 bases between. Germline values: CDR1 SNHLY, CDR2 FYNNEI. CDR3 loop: CASSESRAGNEKLFF. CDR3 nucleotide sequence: TGTGCCAGCAGTGAGAGCAGGGCGGGAAATGAAAAACTGTTTTTT.

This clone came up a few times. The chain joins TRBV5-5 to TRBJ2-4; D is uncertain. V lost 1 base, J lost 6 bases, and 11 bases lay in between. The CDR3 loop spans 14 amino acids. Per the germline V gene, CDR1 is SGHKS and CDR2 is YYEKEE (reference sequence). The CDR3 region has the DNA TGTGCCAGCAGCTTGCCCGTGGGCCGAAACATTCAGTACTTC. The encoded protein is CASSLPVGRNIQYF.

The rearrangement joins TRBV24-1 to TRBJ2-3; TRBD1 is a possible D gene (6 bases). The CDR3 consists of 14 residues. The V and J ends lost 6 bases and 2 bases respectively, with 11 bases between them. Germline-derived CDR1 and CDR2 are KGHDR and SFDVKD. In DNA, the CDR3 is TGTGCCACCAGTCCTAGGGGGATCACAGATACGCAGTATTTT. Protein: CATSPRGITDTQYF.

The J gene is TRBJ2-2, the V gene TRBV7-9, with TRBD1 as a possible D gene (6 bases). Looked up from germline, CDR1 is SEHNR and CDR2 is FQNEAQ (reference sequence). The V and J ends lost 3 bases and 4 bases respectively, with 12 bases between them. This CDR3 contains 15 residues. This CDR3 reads CASSFRGTPTGELFF. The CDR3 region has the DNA TGTGCCAGCAGCTTTAGGGGGACGCCCACCGGGGAGCTGTTTTTT.

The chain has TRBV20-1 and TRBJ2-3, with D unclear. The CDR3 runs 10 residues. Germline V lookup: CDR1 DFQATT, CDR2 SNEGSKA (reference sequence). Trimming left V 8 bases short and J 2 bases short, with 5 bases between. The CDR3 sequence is CSCNTDTQYF. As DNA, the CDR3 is TGCAGTTGTAACACAGATACGCAGTATTTT.

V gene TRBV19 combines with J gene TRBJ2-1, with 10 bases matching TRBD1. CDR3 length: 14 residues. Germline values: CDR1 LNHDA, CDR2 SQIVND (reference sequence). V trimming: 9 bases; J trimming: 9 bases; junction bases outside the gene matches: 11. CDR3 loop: CASGRDRGFSEQFF. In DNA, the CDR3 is TGTGCCAGCGGCCGGGACAGGGGTTTCAGTGAGCAGTTCTTC.

The CDR3 bases are TGTGCCAGCAGCTTAGGGGCATTAACCTACAATGAGCAGTTCTTC. The encoded protein is CASSLGALTYNEQFF. The chain couples TRBV11-3 to TRBJ2-1; D is undetermined. Germline CDR1 and CDR2: SGHNT and YENEEA. The V end was cut by 1 base, the J end by 2 bases, with 9 bases between. The CDR3 is 15 amino acids.

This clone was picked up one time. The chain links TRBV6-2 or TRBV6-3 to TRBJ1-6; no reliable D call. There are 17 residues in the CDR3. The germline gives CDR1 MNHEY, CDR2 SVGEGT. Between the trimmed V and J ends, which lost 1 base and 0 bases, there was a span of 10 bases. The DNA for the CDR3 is TGTGCCAGCAGTTACTTTCGAGAGAGCTCCTATAATTCACCCCTCCACTTT. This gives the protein CASSYFRESSYNSPLHF.

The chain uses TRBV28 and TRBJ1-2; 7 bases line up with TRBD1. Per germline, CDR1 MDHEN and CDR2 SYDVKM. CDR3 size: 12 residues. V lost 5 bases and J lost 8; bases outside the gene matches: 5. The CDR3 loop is CASSPQGVGYTF. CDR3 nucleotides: TGTGCCAGCAGTCCGCAGGGGGTCGGCTACACCTTC.

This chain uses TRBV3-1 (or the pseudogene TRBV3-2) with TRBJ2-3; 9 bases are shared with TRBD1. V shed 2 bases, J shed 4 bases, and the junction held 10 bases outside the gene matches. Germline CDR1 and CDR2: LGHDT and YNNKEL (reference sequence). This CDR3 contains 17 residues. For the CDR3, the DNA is TGTGCCAGCAGCCAACCCTCCTGGGGACAGGGTTCAGATACGCAGTATTTT. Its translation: CASSQPSWGQGSDTQYF.

The CDR3 loop is CASSRTGVDETQYF. The CDR3 region has the DNA TGCGCCAGCAGCCGGACAGGGGTTGACGAGACCCAGTACTTC. J is TRBJ2-5 and V is TRBV10-2; 9 positions agree with TRBD1. This CDR3 is 14 amino acids long. Trimming took 6 bases from V and 5 from J; bases not matched to a gene: 7. The germline V gene has CDR1 WSHSY and CDR2 SAAADI.

The CDR3 protein is CASSLQGSDTQYF. The CDR3 DNA sequence: TGTGCCAGCAGTTTACAGGGTTCAGATACGCAGTATTTT. V usage is TRBV25-1 and J usage is TRBJ2-3; D is perhaps TRBD1 (6 bases). Germline CDR1 is MGHDK and CDR2 is SYGVNS. V was shortened by 5 bases and J by 4 bases, with 10 bases between the two germline ends. The CDR3 length is 13 residues.

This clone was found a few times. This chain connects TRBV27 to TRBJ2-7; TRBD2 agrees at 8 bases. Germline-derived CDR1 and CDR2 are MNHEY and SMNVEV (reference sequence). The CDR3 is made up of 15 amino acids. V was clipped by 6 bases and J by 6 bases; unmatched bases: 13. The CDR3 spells CASRIVSGTSGEQYF. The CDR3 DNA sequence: TGTGCCAGCAGAATTGTTAGCGGGACATCGGGCGAGCAGTACTTC.

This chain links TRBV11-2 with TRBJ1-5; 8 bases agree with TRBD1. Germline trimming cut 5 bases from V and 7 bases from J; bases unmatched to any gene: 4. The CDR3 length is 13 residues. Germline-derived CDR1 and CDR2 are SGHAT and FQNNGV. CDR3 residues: CASSADRGQPQHF. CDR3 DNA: TGTGCCAGCAGCGCAGACAGGGGACAGCCCCAGCATTTT.

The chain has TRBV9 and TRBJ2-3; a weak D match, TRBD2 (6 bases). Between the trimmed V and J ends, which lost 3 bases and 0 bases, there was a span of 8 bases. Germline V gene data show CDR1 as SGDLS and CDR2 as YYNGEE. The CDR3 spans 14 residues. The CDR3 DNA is TGTGCCAGCAGCGGTGGGAGGAGCACAGATACGCAGTATTTT. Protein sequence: CASSGGRSTDTQYF.

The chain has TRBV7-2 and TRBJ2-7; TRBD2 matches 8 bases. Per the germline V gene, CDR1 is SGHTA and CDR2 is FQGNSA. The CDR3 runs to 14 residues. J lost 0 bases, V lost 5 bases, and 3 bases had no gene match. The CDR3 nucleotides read TGTGCCAGCAGCCGGGGGGGAAGCTCCTACGAGCAGTACTTC. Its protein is CASSRGGSSYEQYF.

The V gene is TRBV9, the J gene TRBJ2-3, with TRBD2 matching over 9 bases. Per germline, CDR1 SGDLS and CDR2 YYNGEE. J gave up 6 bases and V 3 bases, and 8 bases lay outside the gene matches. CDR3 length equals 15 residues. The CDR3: CASSGEGRGGDTQYF. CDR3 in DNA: TGTGCCAGCAGCGGAGAAGGGCGGGGGGGCGATACGCAGTATTTT.

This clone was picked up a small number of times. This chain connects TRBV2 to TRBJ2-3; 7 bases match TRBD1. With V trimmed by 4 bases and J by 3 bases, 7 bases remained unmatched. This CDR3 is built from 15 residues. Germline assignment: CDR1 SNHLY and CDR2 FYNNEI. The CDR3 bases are TGTGCCAGCAGTGGCCAGGGACAGAGGACAGATACGCAGTATTTT. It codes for CASSGQGQRTDTQYF.

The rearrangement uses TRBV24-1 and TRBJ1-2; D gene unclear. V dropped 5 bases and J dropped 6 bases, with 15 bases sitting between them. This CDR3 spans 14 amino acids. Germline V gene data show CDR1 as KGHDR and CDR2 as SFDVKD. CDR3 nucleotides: TGTGCCACCAGTGTGACGGCTTCTAGCCATGGCTACACCTTC. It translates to CATSVTASSHGYTF.

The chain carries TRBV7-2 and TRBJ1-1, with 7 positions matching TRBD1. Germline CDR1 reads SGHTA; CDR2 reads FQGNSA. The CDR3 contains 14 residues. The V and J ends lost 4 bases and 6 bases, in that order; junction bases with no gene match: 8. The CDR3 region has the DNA TGTGCCAGCAGCTCCCGCACCGACAGGGCTGAAGCTTTCTTT. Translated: CASSSRTDRAEAFF.